Listed below are T cell receptor beta chains from one sample, sequenced in a study of radiotherapy plus CTLA-4 blockade in lung cancer. Sequenced by immunoSEQ multiplex PCR; TCRdb stores in-frame clones only, minus some. The sample records fewer than 100,000 clones, 60% to 85% being singletons. Specimen: peripheral blood, collected from a patient treated with radiotherapy plus ipilimumab. The receptors were gathered from a human donor with non-small cell lung cancer whose response to radiotherapy plus ipilimumab could not be evaluated. Some clones in this sample may be carry-over from other donors' samples. Each CDR3 is given with its conserved first and last residue. D genes are given only for firm matches. Size values are once, few and many counts, or a class for expanded clones, and some rows have none.

j_call d_call v_call clone_size cdr3_aa cdr3_nt
TRBJ2-4 TRBD1 TRBV5-6 . CASTQSRDRAPAKNIQYF TGTGCCAGCACCCAATCGAGAGACAGGGCCCCAGCCAAAAACATTCAGTACTTC
TRBJ1-5 . TRBV4-2 . CASSQGGYSNQPQHF TGTGCCAGCAGCCAAGGGGGCTATAGCAATCAGCCCCAGCATTTT
TRBJ2-7 . TRBV28 . CASMTATGKSSYEQYF TGTGCCAGCATGACGGCCACAGGGAAGAGCTCCTACGAGCAGTACTTC
TRBJ2-7 TRBD1 TRBV28 . CAIQFRTGADEQYF TGTGCCATTCAGTTTCGGACAGGGGCCGACGAGCAGTACTTC
TRBJ2-3 . TRBV6-1 . CASSEGRGFGTDTQYF TGTGCCAGCAGTGAAGGTAGGGGGTTCGGCACAGATACGCAGTATTTT
TRBJ2-3 . TRBV4-3 few CASSQEIADTQYF TGCGCCAGCAGCCAAGAAATAGCAGATACGCAGTATTTT
TRBJ1-2 TRBD1 TRBV5-6 . CASSSVRGTEGYTF TGTGCCAGCAGCTCCGTCCGGGGGACAGAAGGCTACACCTTC
TRBJ1-6 TRBD1 TRBV6-5 . CTSSTRDRANSPLHF TGTACCAGCAGTACCCGGGACAGGGCAAATTCACCCCTCCACTTT
TRBJ2-1 TRBD2 TRBV28 . CATSSSPGGGGSYNEQFF TGTGCCACTTCGAGTTCGCCTGGCGGGGGGGGCTCCTACAATGAGCAGTTCTTC
TRBJ1-2 . TRBV5-8 . CASSLGTANGYTF TGTGCCAGCAGCTTGGGGACAGCCAACGGCTACACCTTC
TRBJ1-4 TRBD1 TRBV5-1 . CASSLTNTGTGDEKLFF TGCGCCAGCAGCTTGACGAATACCGGGACAGGGGATGAAAAACTGTTTTTT
TRBJ1-3 . TRBV5-1 . CASSLGAIRSGNTIYF TGCGCCAGCAGCTTGGGGGCAATCCGATCTGGAAACACCATATATTTT
TRBJ1-4 TRBD1 TRBV7-9 few CASSVGQGNEKLFF TGTGCCAGCAGCGTGGGACAGGGGAATGAAAAACTGTTTTTT
TRBJ2-7 TRBD1 TRBV13 few CASSTWGTGDLEQYF TGTGCCAGCAGCACCTGGGGGACAGGCGATTTGGAGCAGTACTTC
TRBJ1-2 TRBD1 TRBV27 . CASSLSWTGKIGYTF TGTGCCAGCAGTTTATCATGGACAGGGAAAATTGGCTACACCTTC
TRBJ1-1 . TRBV7-9 . CASSHNTEAFF TGTGCCAGCAGCCATAACACTGAAGCTTTCTTT
TRBJ1-2 . TRBV5-6 . CASSPGGMSGFYGYTF TGTGCCAGCAGCCCGGGGGGGATGTCAGGATTCTATGGCTACACCTTC
TRBJ2-2 . TRBV6-6 . CASSQHSGDTGELFF TGTGCCAGCAGCCAACACTCAGGGGACACCGGGGAGCTGTTTTTT
TRBJ1-1 . TRBV5-1 . CASSLVSGTEAFF TGCGCCAGCAGCTTGGTGAGTGGTACTGAAGCTTTCTTT
TRBJ2-7 TRBD1 TRBV6-5 . CASSAGRGIVDEQYF TGTGCCAGCAGTGCCGGCAGGGGGATTGTCGACGAGCAGTACTTC
TRBJ1-5 TRBD1 TRBV5-5 . CASGRTGGDQPQHF TGTGCCAGCGGGAGGACAGGGGGCGATCAGCCCCAGCATTTT
TRBJ2-7 . TRBV5-1 . CASSLVGGQAPYEQYF TGCGCCAGCAGCTTGGTTGGGGGCCAGGCCCCCTACGAGCAGTACTTC
TRBJ1-5 . TRBV7-2 . CASSFSRGEPQHF TGTGCCAGCAGCTTCTCGCGGGGCGAGCCCCAGCATTTT
TRBJ2-7 TRBD1 TRBV27 . CASSLWGTGDEQYF TGTGCCAGCAGTTTATGGGGGACAGGGGACGAGCAGTACTTC
TRBJ2-1 TRBD2 TRBV9 once CASSSGTSGGEEQFF TGTGCCAGCAGCTCAGGGACTAGCGGGGGCGAAGAGCAGTTCTTC
TRBJ1-5 TRBD1 TRBV6-5 . CASRRTGRNQPQHF TGTGCCAGCAGACGGACAGGGAGGAATCAGCCCCAGCATTTT
TRBJ1-3 . TRBV10-3 . CAIGSQGNTIYF TGTGCCATCGGTTCACAGGGAAACACCATATATTTT
TRBJ2-1 . TRBV30 . CAWSVQVMEQFF TGTGCCTGGAGTGTACAAGTAATGGAGCAGTTCTTC
TRBJ1-2 . TRBV7-2 . CASSLAQGNYGYTF TGTGCCAGCAGCTTAGCGCAGGGCAACTATGGCTACACCTTC
TRBJ1-1 . TRBV30 . CAWRAIANTEAFF TGTGCCTGGAGAGCCATAGCGAACACTGAAGCTTTCTTT
TRBJ2-7 TRBD1 TRBV18 . CASSPPGTGASYEQYF TGTGCCAGCTCACCTCCCGGGACAGGGGCTTCCTACGAGCAGTACTTC
TRBJ1-2 TRBD1 TRBV5-6 . CASSFLSGSYGQGGYGYTF TGTGCCAGCAGCTTTTTGAGTGGAAGCTACGGACAGGGCGGATATGGCTACACCTTC
TRBJ1-5 TRBD1 TRBV4-2 . CASSQITGGASNQPQHF TGTGCCAGCAGCCAGATCACAGGGGGCGCTAGCAATCAGCCCCAGCATTTT
TRBJ1-5 TRBD1 TRBV7-9 . CASSSGQGDQPQHF TGTGCCAGCAGCTCTGGACAGGGCGATCAGCCCCAGCATTTT
TRBJ1-6 . TRBV6-1 . CASSDSVRNSPLHF TGTGCCAGCAGTGACAGTGTTCGTAATTCACCCCTCCACTTT
TRBJ2-4 . TRBV19 . CASSIRVFAKNIQYF TGTGCCAGTAGTATCAGGGTGTTCGCCAAAAACATTCAGTACTTC
TRBJ2-1 TRBD1 TRBV7-6 . CASSSGQGDNEQFF TGTGCCAGCAGCTCGGGACAGGGAGACAATGAGCAGTTCTTC
TRBJ2-1 TRBD2 TRBV6-6 once CASSYSLAGTPNEQFF TGTGCCAGCAGTTACTCGCTAGCGGGGACCCCCAATGAGCAGTTCTTC
TRBJ1-5 . TRBV6-6 . CASTRSPPYSNQPQHF TGTGCCAGCACCCGTTCTCCGCCCTATAGCAATCAGCCCCAGCATTTT
TRBJ2-5 . TRBV13 few CASSFQEETQYF TGTGCCAGCAGCTTCCAGGAAGAGACCCAGTACTTC
TRBJ2-3 . TRBV9 few CASSGGRLTDTQYF TGTGCCAGCAGCGGGGGGCGACTCACAGATACGCAGTATTTT
TRBJ2-1 TRBD2 TRBV19 once CASSQRGAGGYNEQFF TGTGCCAGTAGCCAACGGGGAGCGGGGGGGTACAATGAGCAGTTCTTC
TRBJ1-2 . TRBV6-5 . CASSYSGQYGYTF TGTGCCAGCAGTTATTCGGGACAATATGGCTACACCTTC
TRBJ2-5 TRBD1 TRBV6-6 . CASSGTGDRETQYF TGTGCCAGCAGTGGGACAGGGGATCGAGAGACCCAGTACTTC
TRBJ1-5 TRBD1 TRBV10-3 . CAIRATGASNQPQHF TGTGCCATCAGAGCGACAGGGGCCAGCAATCAGCCCCAGCATTTT
TRBJ2-2 TRBD2 TRBV9 . CASSVAAASGANTGELFF TGTGCCAGCAGCGTAGCGGCGGCTAGCGGGGCGAACACCGGGGAGCTGTTTTTT
TRBJ2-1 TRBD2 TRBV5-1 . CASSFSSGGDHEQFF TGCGCCAGCAGCTTCTCTAGCGGGGGGGATCATGAGCAGTTCTTC
TRBJ2-3 . TRBV6-5 . CASSPPGTHTQYF TGTGCCAGCAGCCCCCCAGGAACTCATACGCAGTATTTT
TRBJ2-1 TRBD1 TRBV6-5 . CASSLGTAGLPQFF TGTGCCAGCAGCCTCGGGACAGCCGGCTTACCCCAGTTCTTC
TRBJ2-1 TRBD1 TRBV7-3 once CASSKGQANEQFF TGTGCCAGCAGCAAAGGACAGGCCAATGAGCAGTTCTTC
TRBJ1-3 TRBD1 TRBV4-2 . CASSQAEGQGQSGNTIYF TGTGCCAGCAGCCAGGCAGAGGGACAGGGACAATCTGGAAACACCATATATTTT